Presented here are 25 T cell receptor beta chains from one specimen sequenced in a study of blood T cell repertoires in COVID-19. This table comes from immunoSEQ multiplex PCR, and its TCRdb copy is limited to in-frame clones, with some not included. Of around 180,000 clones listed, 70% to 90% are singletons. Sample: peripheral blood. All receptors derive from a man between 60 and 75 years old with acute or convalescent COVID-19.

The table lists this clone with a few counts. CDR3 bases: TGTGCCAGCAGACAGTCAAATCAGCCCCAGCATTTT. Protein sequence: CASRQSNQPQHF. The chain uses TRBV27 and TRBJ1-5, with D uncertain. CDR1 and CDR2 from the germline V gene are MNHEY and SMNVEV (reference sequence). The length of the CDR3 is 12 residues. V was cut by 6 bases and J by 4 bases, with 7 bases left in between.

The chain has TRBV9 and TRBJ1-1; weak D call: TRBD1 (5 bases). Germline V lookup: CDR1 SGDLS, CDR2 YYNGEE. The CDR3 extends over 14 amino acids. The germline V and J ends were trimmed by 1 base and 0 bases, with 7 bases remaining between them. DNA of the CDR3: TGTGCCAGCAGCGTAACAGGATTGAACACTGAAGCTTTCTTT. Translating it yields CASSVTGLNTEAFF.

Only a few counts were recorded for this clone. The chain uses TRBV7-6 and TRBJ2-2; TRBD2 might be the D (6 bases). The germline V gene has CDR1 SGHVS and CDR2 FNYEAQ. Trimming pared 5 bases from V and 2 bases from J, leaving 15 bases between. The CDR3 contains 16 residues. The CDR3: CASSGSGTPNTGELFF. CDR3 nucleotide sequence: TGTGCCAGCAGCGGATCCGGGACTCCAAACACCGGGGAGCTGTTTTTT.

This chain joins TRBV6-6 and TRBJ2-7, with TRBD2 identical over 8 bases. The CDR3 extends over 13 amino acids. J was trimmed by 5 bases and V by 6 bases; bases with no gene match: 6. Germline loops: CDR1 MNHNY, CDR2 SVGAGI (reference sequence). CDR3 sequence: CASRSGGTHEQYF. DNA of the CDR3: TGTGCCAGCAGAAGCGGGGGTACCCACGAGCAGTACTTC.

This clone was counted once. The genes are TRBV24-1 and TRBJ2-1; TRBD2 is a possible D gene (6 bases). The CDR3 consists of 15 residues. Trimming removed 5 bases at V and 4 bases at J, with 14 bases between. Germline V gene sequence: CDR1 KGHDR, CDR2 SFDVKD. DNA for the CDR3: TGTGCCACCAGTGGTGGCGGCGGGATTTACAATGAGCAGTTCTTC. Its translation: CATSGGGGIYNEQFF.

This clone showed up just once. Distinct nucleotide sequences in the sample also encode this CDR3. The V and J genes are TRBV7-2 and TRBJ2-7; D ambiguous. The CDR3 contains 12 residues. Germline-derived CDR1 and CDR2 are SGHTA and FQGNSA. V was shortened by 3 bases and J by 0 bases, with 3 bases between the two germline ends. CDR3 DNA: TGTGCCAGCAGCTTGAGCTCCTACGAGCAGTACTTC. Residues: CASSLSSYEQYF.

The rearrangement uses TRBV5-1 and TRBJ1-1; D ambiguous. The V and J ends lost 2 bases and 6 bases respectively, with 11 bases between them. Germline lookup yields CDR1 SGHRS and CDR2 YFSETQ. This CDR3 spans 13 amino acids. The CDR3 DNA reads as TGCGCCAGCAGCTTTGAGGGTGGAGCTGAAGCTTTCTTT. Its protein is CASSFEGGAEAFF.

The genes are TRBV18 and TRBJ2-3, with 10 bases lining up with TRBD2. CDR1 is KGHSH, CDR2 LQKENI, per germline. CDR3 length: 15 residues. V was pared by 4 bases and J by 3 bases, with 4 bases of the junction left unmatched. In DNA, the CDR3 is TGTGCCAGCTCACGATCTAGCGGGAGAACAGATACGCAGTATTTT. Protein: CASSRSSGRTDTQYF.

The chain joins TRBV20-1 to TRBJ1-2; D may be TRBD1 (5 bases). CDR1 and CDR2 (germline): DFQATT, SNEGSKA (reference sequence). Trimming cost V 3 bases and J 6 bases, with 11 bases left between them. This CDR3 is 12 amino acids long. The CDR3 loop is CSASWGTHGYTF. The CDR3 bases are TGCAGTGCTAGTTGGGGGACTCATGGCTACACCTTC.

V gene TRBV7-9 combines with J gene TRBJ2-7; 7 nucleotides match TRBD1. Trimming removed 2 bases from V and 5 bases from J; junction bases left unmatched: 6. The germline V gene encodes CDR1 SEHNR and CDR2 FQNEAQ (reference sequence). The CDR3 loop spans 14 amino acids. In DNA form, the CDR3 reads TGTGCCAGCAGCTTAAGACAGGGCACCCACGAGCAGTACTTC. This gives the protein CASSLRQGTHEQYF.

The rearrangement uses TRBV6-1 and TRBJ1-6, with D tentatively TRBD1 (6 bases). CDR1 and CDR2 from the germline V gene are MNHNS and SASEGT. With 4 bases removed from V and 0 bases from J, the gap between germline ends came to 13 bases. The CDR3 length is 17 residues. The CDR3 nucleotides read TGTGCCAGCAGTGGTCCCGGACAGTTCTCCTATAATTCACCCCTCCACTTT. It specifies CASSGPGQFSYNSPLHF.

The V call is TRBV14, the J call TRBJ1-1, with D unclear. This CDR3 is 14 amino acids long. V lost 2 bases, J lost 0 bases, and 7 bases lay in between. CDR1 is SGHDN, CDR2 FVKESK, per germline. In nucleotides, the CDR3 is TGTGCCAGCAGCCAATTCGGTGTGAACACTGAAGCTTTCTTT. Its protein is CASSQFGVNTEAFF.

As concerns this clone: One junction end does not reproduce the germline sequence, and a read error may be involved. The chain couples TRBV3-1 (or the pseudogene TRBV3-2) to TRBJ2-1; TRBD1 matches at 8 bases. The CDR3 loop spans 14 amino acids. Germline CDR1 and CDR2: LGHDT and YNNKEL (reference sequence). The CDR3 is CASRQVGTGYEQFF. The DNA of the CDR3 is TGTGCCAGCAGGCAAGTAGGGACAGGTTATGAGCAGTTCTTC.

The chain has TRBV29-1 and TRBJ1-2; tentative D call: TRBD1 (6 bases). V was pared by 3 bases and J by 2 bases, with 7 bases between. Germline V gene sequence: CDR1 SQVTM, CDR2 ANQGSEA. CDR3 length: 12 residues. In DNA, the CDR3 is TGCAGCGTTGATACAGGGAACTATGGCTACACCTTC. It is translated as CSVDTGNYGYTF.

The gene calls are TRBV11-2 and TRBJ1-5; the match to TRBD1 covers 10 bases. This CDR3 comprises 15 residues. The germline CDR1 and CDR2 sequences are SGHAT and FQNNGV. Trimming cost V 5 bases and J 4 bases; bases outside gene matches: 5. The CDR3 DNA reads TGTGCCAGCAGCACGGGACAGGGGCCTAATCAGCCCCAGCATTTT. The encoded protein is CASSTGQGPNQPQHF.

The rearrangement uses TRBV6-6 and TRBJ1-2; D might be TRBD1 (5 bases). V was pared by 6 bases and J by 0 bases, with 14 bases between. Germline CDR1 reads MNHNY; CDR2 reads SVGAGI (reference sequence). The CDR3 extends over 15 amino acids. The CDR3 reads CASSRDPTANYGYTF. The CDR3 DNA reads TGTGCCAGCAGCCGCGACCCGACAGCTAACTATGGCTACACCTTC.

The genes are TRBV7-8 and TRBJ2-7; 9 nucleotides agree with TRBD2. The CDR3 loop spans 16 amino acids. With V trimmed by 3 bases and J by 3 bases, 9 bases remained unmatched. Looked up from germline, CDR1 is SGHVS and CDR2 is FQNEAQ. The CDR3 protein is CASSFFGRTSDYEQYF. CDR3 coding DNA: TGTGCCAGCAGCTTTTTTGGGCGGACTAGCGACTACGAGCAGTACTTC.

The chain combines TRBV19 with TRBJ1-1; D gene ambiguous. V lost 7 bases, J lost 8 bases, and 11 bases lay in between. The CDR3 is 11 amino acids. Germline V CDR1 and CDR2: LNHDA, SQIVND (reference sequence). This chain's CDR3 is CASNKNSEAFF. CDR3 DNA: TGTGCCAGTAACAAAAATAGCGAAGCTTTCTTT.

The CDR3 region is CATVRREVNTEAFF. The DNA for the CDR3 is TGTGCTACTGTGCGGCGTGAAGTGAACACTGAAGCTTTCTTT. This chain uses TRBV19 with TRBJ1-1; no clear D gene. Germline V CDR1 and CDR2: LNHDA, SQIVND (reference sequence). The CDR3 loop spans 14 amino acids.

A single count supports this clone. The chain carries TRBV7-8 and TRBJ2-2; D possibly corresponds to TRBD2 (6 bases). The ends were cut back, 0 bases at V and 6 bases at J, with 20 bases in the middle. The germline V gene encodes CDR1 SGHVS and CDR2 FQNEAQ. The CDR3 contains 18 residues. DNA of the CDR3: TGTGCCAGCAGCTTAGCGCTCTACGGGAGCTCTCCCGCCGGGGAGCTGTTTTTT. Translating gives CASSLALYGSSPAGELFF.

This clone has a single count. The genes are TRBV6-6 and TRBJ1-5; possibly TRBD1 for D (6 bases). With 5 bases removed from V and 2 bases from J, the gap between germline ends came to 10 bases. The length of the CDR3 is 14 residues. Germline CDR1 is MNHNY and CDR2 is SVGAGI (reference sequence). The CDR3 spells CASSTSGGNQPQHF. The DNA for the CDR3 is TGTGCCAGCAGTACGTCAGGGGGCAATCAGCCCCAGCATTTT.

DNA of the CDR3: TGTGCCAGCAGCTCGACAGGGGGCGCGGGAGATACGCAGTATTTT. It is translated as CASSSTGGAGDTQYF. The chain carries TRBV5-6 and TRBJ2-3; TRBD1 matches at 10 bases. The CDR3 sequence is 15 residues long. Germline loops: CDR1 SGHDT, CDR2 YYEEEE. The ends lost 3 bases at V and 5 bases at J; junction bases unmatched: 6.

This clone was observed once. The V gene is TRBV19, the J gene TRBJ1-2; the D is unclear. The V and J ends lost 4 bases and 2 bases respectively, with 20 bases between them. This CDR3 comprises 17 residues. Germline V CDR1 and CDR2: LNHDA, SQIVND (reference sequence). The CDR3 region has the DNA TGTGCCAGTAGTAAGGACCCCCTGCGGGTATCCAACTATGGCTACACCTTC. Translating it yields CASSKDPLRVSNYGYTF.

The chain employs TRBV15 and TRBJ2-3, with D possibly TRBD2 on 6 matching bases. Trimming shortened V by 0 bases and J by 0 bases, and 13 bases separated the two germline ends. This CDR3 spans 17 amino acids. Germline lookup yields CDR1 LNHNV and CDR2 YYDKDF (reference sequence). The CDR3 DNA follows: TGTGCCACCAGCAGAGACCGTCTAAGCGGGAGCACAGATACGCAGTATTTT. This translates into CATSRDRLSGSTDTQYF.

This clone has only a few counts. The V gene is TRBV6-8, the J gene TRBJ2-7; 8 bases line up with TRBD1. The CDR3 runs to 14 residues. V lost 5 bases to trimming and J lost 2 bases; unmatched junction nucleotides: 5. Germline CDR1 is MNHGY and CDR2 is SAAAGT. CDR3 residues: CASSRGQGTYEQYF. The CDR3, as DNA: TGTGCCAGCAGTCGAGGACAGGGTACCTACGAGCAGTACTTC.